The 22 T cell receptor beta chains below were found in one sample sequenced in a study of blood T cells in healthy people across ages. Using a J-beta primer mix together with a sample-barcoded 5' primer, a second PCR was run for roughly 7 to 11 cycles. A single record per CDR3 protein comes from TCRdb applying MiXCR to the 5' RACE reads. The repertoire holds hundreds of thousands of distinct CDR3 sequences, with around 48% as singletons. Sequencing input: blood. Receptors originate from a man older than 75 in good health.

V gene TRBV5-1 combines with J gene TRBJ2-4; TRBD2 agrees at 9 bases. The DNA end lines up better with TRBJ2-7; the J call may be wrong. CDR1 and CDR2 (germline): SGHRS, YFSETQ. The CDR3 is 16 amino acids. CDR3 nucleotide sequence: TGCGCCAGCAGCCCCCGACTAGCGGAAGTCACCTACGAGCAGTACTTC. It codes for CASSPRLAEVTYEQYF.

In its sample, this clonotype was seen a few times. This rearrangement joins TRBV5-6 to TRBJ2-5; 7 bases agree with TRBD2. The J call is in doubt because the DNA end fits TRBJ2-7 better. The CDR3 is 15 amino acids. Looked up from germline, CDR1 is SGHDT and CDR2 is YYEEEE. The DNA of the CDR3 is TGTGCCAGCAGCTTTAGGGAGGGATATCGGTACGAGCAGTACTTC. Its protein product is CASSFREGYRYEQYF.

The chain couples TRBV6-6 to TRBJ1-1; a possible D gene is TRBD1 (5 bases). Trimming left V 2 bases short and J 6 bases short, with 10 bases between. The CDR3 runs 13 residues. Germline V gene sequence: CDR1 MNHNY, CDR2 SVGAGI (reference sequence). In nucleotides, the CDR3 is TGTGCCAGCAGTTACATTCGGGGGGCTGAAGCTTTCTTT. Translation: CASSYIRGAEAFF.

The CDR3 sequence is CASTLQASGGAETQYF. CDR3 in DNA: TGTGCCAGCACTCTCCAAGCTAGCGGGGGGGCTGAGACCCAGTACTTC. This chain connects TRBV9 to TRBJ2-5, with 12 bases matching TRBD2. CDR3 length: 16 amino acids. V lost 6 bases to trimming and J lost 5 bases; unmatched junction nucleotides: 11. The germline V gene encodes CDR1 SGDLS and CDR2 YYNGEE.

Concerning this clonotype: With a much larger clone just one base away, this may be a read error. This chain uses TRBV28 with TRBJ2-6; D gene unclear. Germline assignment: CDR1 MDHEN and CDR2 SYDVKM. V lost 6 bases, J lost 2 bases, and 5 bases lay in between. The CDR3 is made up of 13 amino acids. The CDR3 DNA reads TGTGCCAGCAGCCCAGCTGGGGCCAACGTCCTGACTTTC. Translated: CASSPAGANVLTF.

Here the CDR3 DNA reads TGCAGCGTCTGGAGAACCACTGAAGCTTTCTTT. Translation gives CSVWRTTEAFF. The chain employs TRBV29-1 and TRBJ1-1; D is unresolved. V was trimmed by 6 bases and J by 4 bases, leaving 9 bases between them. The CDR3 consists of 11 residues. Germline V lookup: CDR1 SQVTM, CDR2 ANQGSEA.

The chain joins TRBV6-1 to TRBJ1-5; TRBD1 agrees at 9 bases. This CDR3 has 16 residues. Trimming at V came to 2 bases and at J to 2 bases, leaving 4 bases not matched to a gene. CDR1 and CDR2 from the germline V gene are MNHNS and SASEGT. CDR3 bases: TGTGCCAGCAGTGAACAACAGGGGGCTGGCAATCAGCCCCAGCATTTT. This encodes CASSEQQGAGNQPQHF.

The V and J genes are TRBV6-5 and TRBJ2-5, with D tentatively TRBD1 (5 bases). CDR1 is MNHEY, CDR2 SVGAGI, per germline. Trimming stripped 0 bases from V and 1 base from J, with 18 bases between. This CDR3 has 18 residues. The CDR3 region is CASSYSTRGPSLQETQYF. For the CDR3, the DNA is TGTGCCAGCAGTTACTCGACAAGGGGCCCTTCCCTCCAAGAGACCCAGTACTTC.

This clonotype was found a few times. The chain uses TRBV27 and TRBJ2-3, with TRBD2 identical over 12 bases. Germline CDR1 and CDR2: MNHEY and SMNVEV (reference sequence). V lost 4 bases and J lost 4; bases outside the gene matches: 3. The CDR3 runs to 15 residues. CDR3 coding DNA: TGTGCCAGCAGTTACGGACTAGCGGGGTCAGATACGCAGTATTTT. Translated, it gives CASSYGLAGSDTQYF.

This clonotype has only a few counts. This chain links TRBV20-1 with TRBJ2-7; tentatively, D is TRBD1 (6 bases). Germline lookup yields CDR1 DFQATT and CDR2 SNEGSKA (reference sequence). Trimming shortened V by 1 base and J by 9 bases, and 16 bases separated the two germline ends. The CDR3 is made up of 13 amino acids. CDR3 DNA: TGCAGTGCTAGAGCCGGCAGGGGATATGTGCAGTACTTC. It codes for CSARAGRGYVQYF.

The V gene is TRBV7-2, the J gene TRBJ2-3, with 9 bases matching TRBD2. The CDR3 has 15 amino acids. After removal of 6 bases from V and 2 bases from J, the junction contained 6 bases not matched to a gene. Germline assignment: CDR1 SGHTA and CDR2 FQGNSA. Here the CDR3 reads CASRMRGGLTDTQYF. The CDR3 nucleotides read TGTGCCAGCAGAATGCGGGGGGGCCTCACAGATACGCAGTATTTT.

This clonotype was picked up many times. The CDR3 nucleotides are TGTGCCAGCAGTTACGGCTTGCAGAACACTGAAGCTTTCTTT. As protein: CASSYGLQNTEAFF. J is TRBJ1-1 and V is TRBV6-5, with D hard to call. CDR3 length: 14 amino acids. Trimming took 2 bases from V and 1 from J, leaving 8 bases between them. The germline V gene encodes CDR1 MNHEY and CDR2 SVGAGI.

This clonotype has just a few counts. The V and J genes are TRBV28 and TRBJ1-5, with D perhaps TRBD1 (5 bases). Germline CDR1 and CDR2: MDHEN and SYDVKM. The length of the CDR3 is 16 residues. Deletions cut 6 bases from V and 2 bases from J, with 17 bases between. The CDR3 nucleotides are TGTGCCAGCAGCCCTGGGGGAGGGGACGGCAATCAGCCCCAGCATTTT. Its translation: CASSPGGGDGNQPQHF.

V usage is TRBV7-2 and J usage is TRBJ2-1; 7 bases are a match to TRBD1. Germline CDR1 reads SGHTA; CDR2 reads FQGNSA. The CDR3 length is 15 residues. Trimming cost V 1 base and J 10 bases; bases outside gene matches: 10. Here the CDR3 reads CASSLGPGTAYEQFF. CDR3 DNA sequence: TGTGCCAGCAGCTTAGGTCCAGGGACAGCCTACGAGCAGTTCTTC.

The CDR3 bases are TGTGCCAGCAGCAACCTAAGGGGGCCCAAGTCAGATACGCAGTATTTT. Translating gives CASSNLRGPKSDTQYF. The chain is built from TRBV7-8 and TRBJ2-3, with 7 bases that match TRBD1. The V gene end was trimmed by 5 bases and the J gene end by 4 bases; junction bases not matched to a gene: 12. Looked up from germline, CDR1 is SGHVS and CDR2 is FQNEAQ. CDR3 size: 16 residues.

This clonotype was seen repeatedly, ten times or more. The chain links TRBV28 to TRBJ2-7; TRBD1 or TRBD2 may be the D gene (5 bases each). The germline V gene has CDR1 MDHEN and CDR2 SYDVKM. V was cut by 2 bases and J by 2 bases, with 10 bases left in between. The CDR3 totals 14 residues. CDR3 bases: TGTGCCAGCAGTTTAGGCCGGGACCCCTACGAGCAGTACTTC. It translates to CASSLGRDPYEQYF.

V gene TRBV20-1 combines with J gene TRBJ1-2, with 7 bases identical to TRBD1. Germline CDR1 DFQATT, CDR2 SNEGSKA (reference sequence). The CDR3 has 14 residues. The CDR3 reads CSGARGTAGYGYTF. The CDR3 nucleotides read TGCAGCGGGGCAAGAGGGACAGCTGGCTATGGCTACACCTTC.

The chain employs TRBV11-2 and TRBJ1-2; D not resolved. With 1 base removed from V and 0 bases from J, the gap between germline ends came to 9 bases. The CDR3 spans 15 residues. CDR1 and CDR2 from the germline V gene are SGHAT and FQNNGV. This CDR3 is CASSLVGGSNYGYTF. The CDR3 nucleotides are TGTGCCAGCAGCTTAGTTGGAGGATCTAACTATGGCTACACCTTC.

The gene calls are TRBV29-1 and TRBJ1-2; D might be TRBD1 (5 bases). In germline, CDR1 is SQVTM, CDR2 ANQGSEA. Trimming took off 6 bases at V and 8 bases at J, with 19 bases between the two ends. The CDR3 contains 13 residues. The DNA of the CDR3 is TGCAGCGTAAGGGGAATGGGGGGGTCCGGCTACACCTTC. It translates to CSVRGMGGSGYTF.

The gene calls are TRBV20-1 and TRBJ2-1, with D maybe TRBD2 (5 bases). V was trimmed by 5 bases and J by 0 bases, leaving 17 bases between them. CDR3 length: 16 amino acids. CDR1 DFQATT and CDR2 SNEGSKA come from the germline V gene (reference sequence). The CDR3 DNA sequence: TGCAGTGCTCCCGGGATAGCCCTTAGCTCCTACAATGAGCAGTTCTTC. Its translation: CSAPGIALSSYNEQFF.

The chain recombines TRBV6-5 with TRBJ1-1, with D unresolved. This CDR3 contains 13 residues. V was clipped by 4 bases and J by 5 bases, with 11 bases between them. CDR1 is MNHEY and CDR2 is SVGAGI in the germline V gene. CDR3 in DNA: TGTGCCAGCAGTTGCAGTGGTCGGACTGAAGCTTTCTTT. Its translation: CASSCSGRTEAFF.

This clonotype was counted between two and nine times. This chain links TRBV6-6 with TRBJ1-5; D uncertain. The V gene's germline CDR1 is MNHNY and CDR2 SVGAGI (reference sequence). CDR3 size: 13 residues. V was shortened by 10 bases and J by 6 bases, with 16 bases between the two germline ends. The CDR3 is CATLRDSGQPQHF. The CDR3 DNA reads as TGTGCCACTCTAAGGGATTCCGGTCAGCCCCAGCATTTT.